The entry below gives a single T cell receptor beta chain sequence along with its context. Its antigen remains unknown. The data originate from a study of T cells in localized non-small cell lung cancer. Overall study results and limits: The study detected a median approximately 57 of the top 100 tumor clones in adjacent lung. Compared with tumor, uninvolved adjacent lung displayed greater T cell clonality, ranking highest overall.

Here immunoSEQ multiplex PCR was the method, and the copy in TCRdb shows in-frame clones only, minus some. The repertoire has fewer than 35,000 clones, roughly 91% of them found once; the top ten carry around 3%. Deletions cut 7 bases from V and 0 bases from J, with 16 bases between. In germline, CDR1 is LNHDA, CDR2 SQIVND (reference sequence). This CDR3 comprises 16 residues. This specimen consisted of peripheral blood, obtained before any cancer treatment. The clonotype originates from a female donor older than 55 with stage I lung adenocarcinoma. The chain joins TRBV19 to TRBJ1-3; D gene unclear. The chain's CDR3 is CASTPPHPTSGNTIYF. The CDR3 coding sequence is TGTGCCAGTACCCCACCGCACCCCACCTCTGGAAACACCATATATTTT.